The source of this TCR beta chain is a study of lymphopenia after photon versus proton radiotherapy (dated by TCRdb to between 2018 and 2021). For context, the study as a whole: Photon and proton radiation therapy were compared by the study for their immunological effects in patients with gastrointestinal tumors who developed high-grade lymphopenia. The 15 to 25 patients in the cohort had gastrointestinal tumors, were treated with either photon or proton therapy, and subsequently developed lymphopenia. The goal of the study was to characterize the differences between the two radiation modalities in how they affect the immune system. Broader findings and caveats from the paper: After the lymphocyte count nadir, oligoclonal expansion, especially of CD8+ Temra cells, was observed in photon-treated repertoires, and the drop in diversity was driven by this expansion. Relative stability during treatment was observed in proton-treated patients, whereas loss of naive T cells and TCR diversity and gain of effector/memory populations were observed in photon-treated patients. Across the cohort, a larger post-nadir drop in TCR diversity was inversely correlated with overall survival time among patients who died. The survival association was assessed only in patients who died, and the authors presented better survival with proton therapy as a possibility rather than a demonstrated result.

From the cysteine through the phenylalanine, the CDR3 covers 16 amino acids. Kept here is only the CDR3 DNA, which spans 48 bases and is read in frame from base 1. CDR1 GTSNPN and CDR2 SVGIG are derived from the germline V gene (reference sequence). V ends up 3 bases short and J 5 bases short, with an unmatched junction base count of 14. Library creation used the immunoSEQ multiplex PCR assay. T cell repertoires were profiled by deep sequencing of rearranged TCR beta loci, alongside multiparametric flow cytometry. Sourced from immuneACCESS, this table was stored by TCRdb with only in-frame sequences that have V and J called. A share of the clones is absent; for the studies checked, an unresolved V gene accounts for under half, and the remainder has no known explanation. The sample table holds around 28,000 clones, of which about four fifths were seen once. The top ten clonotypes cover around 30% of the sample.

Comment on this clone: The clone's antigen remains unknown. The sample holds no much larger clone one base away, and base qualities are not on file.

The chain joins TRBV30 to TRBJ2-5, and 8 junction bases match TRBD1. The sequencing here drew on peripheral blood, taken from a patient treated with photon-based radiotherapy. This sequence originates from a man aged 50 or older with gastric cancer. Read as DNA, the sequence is TGTGCCTGGAGCGGGGGTAGGACAGGGAGCGTCGAGACCCAGTACTTC. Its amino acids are CAWSGGRTGSVETQYF.